This is a list of T cell receptor beta chains from one sample in a study of identical twins. MiXCR, run by TCRdb on the 5' RACE reads, gives a single entry per CDR3 protein. The sample holds 450,000 or so distinct CDR3 sequences, more than 13% seen once. The sample also formed part of further work on yellow fever vaccine responses in identical twins.

The sequenced sample consisted of CD4+ T cells sorted from blood. Source of these receptors: a woman under 30 in good health. Each CDR3 is given with its conserved first and last residue. D genes are given only for firm matches. Size values are once, few and many counts, or a class for expanded clones, and some rows have none.

clone_size,j_call,v_call,d_call,cdr3_aa
few,TRBJ2-3,TRBV20-1,.,CSADKGGNTQYF
.,TRBJ2-5,TRBV5-4,.,CASSLGRAGPQETQYF
few,TRBJ2-2,TRBV7-2,TRBD2,CASSPGGSNTGELFF
.,TRBJ1-1,TRBV6-5,.,CASHVRDTEAFF
.,TRBJ2-1,TRBV7-3,TRBD1,CASSSHRGLSYNEQFF
.,TRBJ2-7,TRBV23-1,.,CASSSSRDRETYEQYF
few,TRBJ2-2,TRBV29-1,TRBD2,CSVVMLAGAGTGELFF
few,TRBJ2-7,TRBV27,.,CASTDGSSYEQYF
many,TRBJ2-3,TRBV4-3,.,CASSVDRGLDTQYF
few,TRBJ2-7,TRBV6-1,.,CASSEKGVYEQYF
.,TRBJ2-7,TRBV20-1,TRBD2,CSARYIAGGAYEQYF
few,TRBJ2-1,TRBV25-1,TRBD1,CASSADRGYYNEQFF
.,TRBJ2-7,TRBV20-1,.,CSANAGLLKFGQYF
.,TRBJ2-2,TRBV20-1,.,CSGARSPVSTGELFF
few,TRBJ2-7,TRBV20-1,TRBD2,CSARLSGGPLEQYF
few,TRBJ2-1,TRBV15,.,CATSRGGPGNEQFF
few,TRBJ2-3,TRBV7-2,TRBD2,CASSQKASSGQDTQYF
.,TRBJ2-7,TRBV5-1,.,CASSVVQGGEQYF
many,TRBJ2-3,TRBV29-1,.,CSVVRGGLNTQYF
few,TRBJ2-7,TRBV7-8,.,CASSLVGGGYYEQYF
few,TRBJ2-1,TRBV11-3,.,CASSLGDRLNEQFF
many,TRBJ2-2,TRBV7-2,TRBD2,CASSLAGLDRELFF
many,TRBJ2-3,TRBV29-1,TRBD2,CSVGGLAVTDTQYF
many,TRBJ2-4,TRBV5-5,.,CASSLVPGVENIQYF
few,TRBJ2-7,TRBV5-1,TRBD2,CASSLASGLSYEQYF
many,TRBJ2-1,TRBV5-1,TRBD2,CASSAAGRYNEQFF
.,TRBJ2-3,TRBV27,.,CASSLSRTGTDTQYF
.,TRBJ2-5,TRBV11-3,.,CASSLGGKNQETQYF
medium-sized,TRBJ2-7,TRBV20-1,TRBD1,CSAEPGQKYEQYF
few,TRBJ1-2,TRBV4-2,.,CASSQALRREDGYTF
.,TRBJ1-1,TRBV11-2,TRBD1,CASSHRTGTMNTEAFF
.,TRBJ2-3,TRBV28,.,CASSFGGRRDTQYF
.,TRBJ2-7,TRBV6-5,TRBD1,CASSYRDRGLYEQYF
.,TRBJ2-5,TRBV15,.,CATSRVPGLRSEETQYF
few,TRBJ2-7,TRBV7-2,TRBD1,CASSLEQGETYEQYF
few,TRBJ2-7,TRBV29-1,.,CSVRSEPYEQYF
.,TRBJ2-7,TRBV7-9,.,CASSRFNEQYF
.,TRBJ2-5,TRBV5-1,.,CASSLTGTGGTSGQETQYF
few,TRBJ2-7,TRBV7-2,.,CASSLTSFIYEQYF
few,TRBJ1-5,TRBV7-9,.,CASSPGIQPQHF